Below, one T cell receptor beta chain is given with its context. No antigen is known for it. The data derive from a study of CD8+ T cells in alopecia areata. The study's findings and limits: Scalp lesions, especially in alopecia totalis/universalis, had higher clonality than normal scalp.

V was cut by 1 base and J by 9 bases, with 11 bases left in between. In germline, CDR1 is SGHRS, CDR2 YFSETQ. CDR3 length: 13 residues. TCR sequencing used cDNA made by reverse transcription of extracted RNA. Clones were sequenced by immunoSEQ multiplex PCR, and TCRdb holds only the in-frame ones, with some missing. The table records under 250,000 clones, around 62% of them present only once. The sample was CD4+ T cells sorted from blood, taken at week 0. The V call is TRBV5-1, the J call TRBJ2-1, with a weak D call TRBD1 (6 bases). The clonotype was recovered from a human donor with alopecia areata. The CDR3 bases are TGCGCCAGCAGCTTGTCGACAGGCGGTGAGCAGTTCTTC. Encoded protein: CASSLSTGGEQFF. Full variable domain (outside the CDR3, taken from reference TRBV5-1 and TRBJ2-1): KAGVTQTPRYLIKTRGQQVTLSCSPISGHRSVSWYQQTPGQGLQFLFEYFSETQRNKGNFPGRFSGRQFSNSRSEMNVSTLELGDSALYLCASSLSTGGEQFFGPGTRLTVL.